A single sample is the source of the 27 T cell receptor beta chains below, sequenced in a study of blood T cells in healthy people across ages. A second PCR, run for roughly 7 to 12 cycles, used a sample-barcoded 5' primer plus a J-beta primer mix. Using its own MiXCR run on the 5' RACE reads, TCRdb lists one record per CDR3 protein. The sample consists of about 630,000 distinct CDR3 sequences, 20% to 25% of them appearing once. Sequences were obtained from blood. These receptors were obtained from a man in his 70s in good health.

This sequence joins TRBV9 and TRBJ2-1; D is unresolved. The CDR3 is 12 residues long. The V end lost 0 bases, the J end lost 8 bases, and 6 bases lay between the germline ends. Looked up from germline, CDR1 is SGDLS and CDR2 is YYNGEE. As DNA, the CDR3 is TGTGCCAGCAGCGTAGACCACTATGAGCAGTTCTTC. Its protein is CASSVDHYEQFF.

J is TRBJ2-2 and V is TRBV10-2; 10 bases align to TRBD2. Trimming removed 5 bases from V and 5 bases from J; junction bases left unmatched: 2. This CDR3 comprises 14 residues. Germline CDR1 reads WSHSY; CDR2 reads SAAADI. CDR3 protein: CASSSGRDTGELFF. CDR3 nucleotide sequence: TGCGCCAGCAGTAGCGGGAGGGATACCGGGGAGCTGTTTTTT.

Comment on this clonotype: Relative to the germline gene, one junction end is altered; a read error may explain this. The chain couples TRBV20-1 to TRBJ2-1; D is undetermined. The CDR3 covers 13 residues. Per the germline V gene, CDR1 is DFQATT and CDR2 is SNEGSKA (reference sequence). CDR3 sequence (DNA): TGCAGTGCTAGCGGCCCCTCCTACAATGAGCAGCTCTTC. This gives the protein CSASGPSYNEQLF.

A few counts support this clonotype. The J gene is TRBJ1-3, the V gene TRBV4-1, with 8 bases identical to TRBD1. J lost 0 bases, V lost 3 bases, and 4 bases had no gene match. The CDR3 runs to 16 residues. The germline V gene has CDR1 MGHRA and CDR2 YSYEKL. The CDR3 nucleotides are TGCGCCAGCAGCCAGGGTGGACAGGGCTCTGGAAACACCATATATTTT. This gives the protein CASSQGGQGSGNTIYF.

This clonotype has ten or more counts. The rearrangement joins TRBV7-3 to TRBJ2-1; TRBD2 matches 7 bases. The CDR3 has 16 residues. J lost 2 bases, V lost 0 bases, and 4 bases had no gene match. Germline-derived CDR1 and CDR2 are SGHTA and FQGTGA. Written as DNA, the CDR3 is TGTGCCAGCAGCTTAACAGGCGGGAGTGCCTACAATGAGCAGTTCTTC. Translated, it gives CASSLTGGSAYNEQFF.

This sequence joins TRBV20-1 and TRBJ2-5; unclear D gene. V lost 3 bases and J lost 5, with 19 bases in between. The CDR3 spans 15 residues. The germline gives CDR1 DFQATT, CDR2 SNEGSKA (reference sequence). CDR3 nucleotides: TGCAGTGCTAGGCCTAGAGGCGAGAGGTGGGAGACCCAGTACTTC. It yields the protein CSARPRGERWETQYF.

CDR3 sequence reads: CASSSPLASVYNEQFF. The CDR3 DNA is TGTGCCAGCAGTTCACCACTAGCGTCAGTTTATAATGAGCAGTTCTTC. This rearrangement joins TRBV6-6 to TRBJ2-1; 7 bases agree with TRBD2. Trimming removed 4 bases from V and 7 bases from J; junction bases left unmatched: 13. The germline V gene has CDR1 MNHNY and CDR2 SVGAGI (reference sequence). The CDR3 consists of 16 residues.

This clonotype appeared a few times. V gene TRBV20-1 combines with J gene TRBJ2-7, with D unresolved. The V end was cut by 0 bases, the J end by 0 bases, with 6 bases between. Per germline, CDR1 DFQATT and CDR2 SNEGSKA (reference sequence). This CDR3 is built from 13 residues. Here the CDR3 reads CSARDTVSYEQYF. In nucleotides, the CDR3 is TGCAGTGCTAGAGATACAGTCTCCTACGAGCAGTACTTC.

The chain uses TRBV2 and TRBJ1-4; TRBD1 agrees at 7 bases. CDR1 and CDR2 (germline): SNHLY, FYNNEI. The CDR3 totals 15 residues. V was pared by 6 bases and J by 0 bases, with 4 bases of the junction left unmatched. The CDR3 coding sequence is TGTGCCAGCAGAGACAGGGCTTCAACTAATGAAAAACTGTTTTTT. Its translation: CASRDRASTNEKLFF.

The V and J genes are TRBV7-2 and TRBJ1-5, with TRBD1 as a possible D gene (6 bases). V was pared by 5 bases and J by 10 bases, with 18 bases between. The CDR3 extends over 14 amino acids. Looked up from germline, CDR1 is SGHTA and CDR2 is FQGNSA. CDR3 region: CASSLQTGSGPQHF. The CDR3 nucleotides read TGTGCCAGCAGCCTACAGACAGGCTCGGGACCCCAGCATTTT. The full variable domain, in which reference TRBV7-2 and TRBJ1-5 provide the parts outside the CDR3, is GAGVSQSPSNKVTEKGKDVELRCDPISGHTALYWYRQSLGQGLEFLIYFQGNSAPDKSGLPSDRFSAERTGGSVSTLTIQRTQQEDSAVYLCASSLQTGSGPQHFGDGTRLSIL.

This clonotype was counted ten times or more. This sequence joins TRBV20-1 and TRBJ2-1; D remains unclear. This CDR3 has 11 residues. Deletions cut 3 bases from V and 9 bases from J, with 9 bases between. Germline CDR1 reads DFQATT; CDR2 reads SNEGSKA (reference sequence). The CDR3 spells CSARYSTEQFF. The CDR3 DNA follows: TGCAGTGCTAGGTATTCCACTGAGCAGTTCTTC.

At least ten counts were recorded for this clonotype. The chain employs TRBV5-1 and TRBJ2-5; TRBD1 matches 7 bases. CDR1 SGHRS and CDR2 YFSETQ come from the germline V gene. Germline trimming cut 4 bases from V and 2 bases from J; bases unmatched to any gene: 5. The CDR3 is made up of 14 amino acids. CDR3 in DNA: TGCGCCAGCAGCACAAGGACAGGACAAGAGACCCAGTACTTC. As protein: CASSTRTGQETQYF.

This clonotype was observed a handful of times. The rearrangement joins TRBV10-3 to TRBJ1-2, with D perhaps matching TRBD1 (5 bases). The CDR3 length is 15 residues. Germline V lookup: CDR1 ENHRY, CDR2 SYGVKD. V lost 6 bases, J lost 0 bases, and 14 bases lay in between. In DNA form, the CDR3 reads TGTGCCATCAGGCCTGGCGACAGCCCTAACTATGGCTACACCTTC. It is translated as CAIRPGDSPNYGYTF.

This chain uses TRBV29-1 with TRBJ2-1; D uncertain. V lost 4 bases, J lost 2 bases, and 6 bases lay in between. The germline CDR1 and CDR2 sequences are SQVTM and ANQGSEA. The CDR3 contains 12 residues. CDR3 amino acids: CSVGQTYNEQFF. CDR3 nucleotides: TGCAGCGTTGGGCAGACCTACAATGAGCAGTTCTTC.

This clonotype was counted at least ten times. The chain employs TRBV6-2 or TRBV6-3 and TRBJ1-2, with unresolved D. The CDR3 is made up of 13 amino acids. The V end was cut by 6 bases, the J end by 1 base, with 9 bases between. Germline loops: CDR1 MNHEY, CDR2 SVGEGT. The CDR3 coding sequence is TGTGCCAGCAGCAACCCCAGTAACTATGGCTACACCTTC. It specifies CASSNPSNYGYTF.

This clonotype showed up just a few times. This chain connects TRBV4-2 to TRBJ2-2, with D possibly called TRBD1 or TRBD2 (5 bases each). Germline V gives CDR1 LGHNA, CDR2 YNFKEQ. V gave up 3 bases and J gave up 3 bases, with 8 bases separating them. The CDR3 covers 14 residues. CDR3 DNA sequence: TGTGCCAGCAGCCAGGGGGAGTACACCGGGGAGCTGTTTTTT. It translates to CASSQGEYTGELFF.

This chain links TRBV2 with TRBJ2-4; TRBD1 is a possible D gene (5 bases). V lost 4 bases to trimming and J lost 1 base, with 14 bases between them. The CDR3 sequence is 16 residues long. CDR1 is SNHLY and CDR2 is FYNNEI in the germline V gene. The DNA for the CDR3 is TGTGCCAGCAGTGGGGGCCGCACTGAGGCCAAAAACATTCAGTACTTC. Translated, it gives CASSGGRTEAKNIQYF.

This clonotype was seen a handful of times. The chain combines TRBV28 with TRBJ2-5; no definite D call. Gene TRBJ2-7 matches the end of the DNA better, so the J call may be wrong. The CDR3 has 14 residues. Germline V CDR1 and CDR2: MDHEN, SYDVKM. CDR3 in amino acids: CASRRQVGSYEQYF. For the CDR3, the DNA is TGTGCCAGCAGGCGGCAGGTAGGGTCCTACGAGCAGTACTTC.

This clonotype was found a few times. One base away lies a much larger clone, so this may be a sequencing read error. This chain connects TRBV29-1 to TRBJ1-4; D is possibly TRBD1 (5 bases). CDR1 and CDR2 from the germline V gene are SQVTM and ANQGSEA. CDR3 length equals 14 residues. The CDR3 DNA follows: TGCAGCGTTGGACCGGGACGGTCTAATGAAAAACTGTCTTTT. Translating it yields CSVGPGRSNEKLSF.

The J gene is TRBJ2-7, the V gene TRBV11-2; the D call may be TRBD1 or TRBD2 (5 bases each). The CDR3 runs to 16 residues. V was shortened by 1 base and J by 4 bases, with 17 bases between the two germline ends. The germline V gene encodes CDR1 SGHAT and CDR2 FQNNGV. The CDR3 DNA follows: TGTGCCAGCAGCTTAGCGGGGCCCCAAATCGGTTACGAGCAGTACTTC. It specifies CASSLAGPQIGYEQYF.

The sample holds many counts of this clonotype. This chain joins TRBV6-2 or TRBV6-3 and TRBJ1-5; 7 bases are a match to TRBD1. Losses at the gene ends were 2 bases for V and 2 bases for J; bases not matched to a gene: 6. Per germline, CDR1 MNHEY and CDR2 SVGEGT. The CDR3 has 16 residues. This chain's CDR3 is CASSYPDRVGNQPQHF. Written as DNA, the CDR3 is TGTGCCAGCAGTTACCCCGACAGGGTAGGCAATCAGCCCCAGCATTTT.

This sequence joins TRBV9 and TRBJ2-1, with 10 positions matching TRBD2. The germline V gene has CDR1 SGDLS and CDR2 YYNGEE. This CDR3 region has 17 residues. Trimming took 0 bases from V and 4 from J; bases not matched to a gene: 7. CDR3 protein: CASSVEASGRVYNEQFF. The CDR3 nucleotides are TGTGCCAGCAGCGTAGAAGCTAGCGGGAGAGTATACAATGAGCAGTTCTTC.

This clonotype was observed at least ten times. V is TRBV28 and J is TRBJ1-5; no clear D. V gave up 3 bases and J gave up 12 bases, with 6 bases separating them. CDR1 is MDHEN, CDR2 SYDVKM, per germline. The CDR3 loop spans 10 amino acids. In nucleotides, the CDR3 is TGTGCCAGCAGTTTCCGGGACCAGCATTTT. Amino acids: CASSFRDQHF.

This clonotype was picked up many times. The rearrangement uses TRBV2 and TRBJ2-2; the D is unclear. CDR1 is SNHLY and CDR2 is FYNNEI in the germline V gene. This CDR3 comprises 14 residues. Deletions cut 5 bases from V and 5 bases from J, with 12 bases between. The CDR3 sequence: CASSLRRETGELFF. CDR3 nucleotide sequence: TGTGCCAGCAGTTTAAGACGTGAGACCGGGGAGCTGTTTTTT.

The genes are TRBV3-1 and TRBJ2-7, with 8 bases matching TRBD2. This CDR3 comprises 16 residues. Germline CDR1 reads LGHDT; CDR2 reads YNNKEL (reference sequence). The V and J ends lost 0 bases and 4 bases, in that order; junction bases with no gene match: 8. The DNA of the CDR3 is TGTGCCAGCAGCCAAGATCCAGCGGGAGTCTTTTACGAGCAGTACTTC. It yields the protein CASSQDPAGVFYEQYF.

The chain is built from TRBV28 and TRBJ2-5, with TRBD1 as a possible D gene (5 bases). The V gene's germline CDR1 is MDHEN and CDR2 SYDVKM. This CDR3 comprises 11 residues. V gave up 10 bases and J gave up 5 bases, with 11 bases separating them. The CDR3 nucleotides read TGTGCCACCAGGGTTCCGGAGACCCAGTACTTC. Translation: CATRVPETQYF.

This clonotype was found many times. The gene calls are TRBV30 and TRBJ2-7, with 9 bases matching TRBD1. CDR3 size: 14 residues. Germline-derived CDR1 and CDR2 are GTSNPN and SVGIG (reference sequence). J lost 5 bases, V lost 0 bases, and 5 bases had no gene match. The CDR3 is CAWSVTGGSDEQYF. Here the CDR3 DNA reads TGTGCCTGGAGTGTGACAGGGGGATCAGACGAGCAGTACTTC. Full variable domain (missing parts from reference TRBV30 and TRBJ2-7): SQTIHQWPATLVQPVGSPLSLECTVEGTSNPNLYWYRQAAGRGLQLLFYSVGIGQISSEVPQNLSASRPQDRQFILSSKKLLLSDSGFYLCAWSVTGGSDEQYFGPGTRLTVT.